The TCR beta chain under discussion was sequenced for a study of blood T cell repertoires in COVID-19. At the level of the study: Sites across the United States, Italy and Spain contributed samples from acute and convalescent COVID-19. The cDNA or gDNA used as material had been derived from T cells, B-cell-depleted T cells, or PBMCs.

Methods used by the authors: The authors estimated nucleated cell counts from reference gene primer amplification. This table comes from immunoSEQ multiplex PCR, and its TCRdb copy is limited to in-frame clones, with some not included. V and J calls and clone size follow that table, whereas D and trimming were derived from the DNA. The sample has more than 150,000 clones, around four fifths seen once. The CDR3 runs 12 residues. The germline V gene has CDR1 SGHTA and CDR2 FQGNSA. Germline trimming cut 5 bases from V and 6 bases from J; bases unmatched to any gene: 4. This clone was picked up one time. V gene TRBV7-2 combines with J gene TRBJ2-7; 7 positions match TRBD1. The origin of this receptor is a man in his sixties or seventies who had recovered from COVID-19. The sequencing sample was made of peripheral blood. CDR3 sequence reads: CASSQTGREQYF. CDR3 nucleotide sequence: TGTGCCAGCAGCCAGACAGGGCGCGAGCAGTACTTC.